This passage covers 9 T cell receptor beta chains from one sample sequenced in a study of cytomegalovirus exposure and HLA in healthy donors. PCR used 60 Vbeta primers and 13 Jbeta primers. Sequenced by immunoSEQ multiplex PCR; TCRdb stores in-frame clones only, minus some. The table shows 100,000 to 150,000 clones, with 15% occurring only once. The sequencing sample was made of PBMCs. The receptors originated from a woman aged 18-29 years in good health and CMV-seronegative.

The rearrangement links TRBV28 to TRBJ2-3; 7 bases fit TRBD2. The CDR3 covers 13 residues. Germline CDR1 MDHEN, CDR2 SYDVKM. With V trimmed by 8 bases and J by 1 base, 3 bases remained unmatched. CDR3 sequence reads: CASVAGGTDTQYF. CDR3 coding DNA: TGTGCCAGCGTGGCGGGGGGCACAGATACGCAGTATTTT. Full variable domain (outside the CDR3, taken from reference TRBV28 and TRBJ2-3): DVKVTQSSRYLVKRTGEKVFLECVQDMDHENMFWYRQDPGLGLRLIYFSYDVKMKEKGDIPEGYSVSREKKERFSLILESASTNQTSMYLCASVAGGTDTQYFGPGTRLTVL.

The V and J genes are TRBV27 and TRBJ2-7, with 7 positions matching TRBD1. Germline assignment: CDR1 MNHEY and CDR2 SMNVEV (reference sequence). Trimming took 4 bases from V and 2 from J; bases not matched to a gene: 5. CDR3 size: 14 residues. Here the CDR3 DNA reads TGTGCCAGCAGTTCCGGGACAGCGACCTACGAGCAGTACTTC. Amino acids: CASSSGTATYEQYF.

This clone was observed a few times. The V gene is TRBV7-9, the J gene TRBJ2-7; D gene unclear. The CDR3 spans 12 residues. V shed 5 bases and J shed 2 bases, with 7 bases lying between them. Germline loops: CDR1 SEHNR, CDR2 FQNEAQ (reference sequence). The CDR3 loop is CASSKGAYEQYF. In nucleotides, the CDR3 is TGTGCCAGCAGCAAAGGAGCCTACGAGCAGTACTTC.

This clone was counted between two and nine times. The chain recombines TRBV7-9 with TRBJ2-1; D uncertain. CDR1 is SEHNR and CDR2 is FQNEAQ in the germline V gene (reference sequence). With 2 bases removed from V and 0 bases from J, the gap between germline ends came to 11 bases. There are 16 residues in the CDR3. The CDR3 here is CASSLLGYSSYNEQFF. The CDR3 nucleotides read TGTGCCAGCAGCTTACTCGGGTATAGCTCCTACAATGAGCAGTTCTTC.

The chain couples TRBV5-1 to TRBJ2-3, with a weak D call TRBD2 (5 bases). Germline CDR1 reads SGHRS; CDR2 reads YFSETQ. The CDR3 contains 13 residues. V lost 2 bases and J lost 4, with 8 bases in between. The CDR3 loop reads CASSLGSSDTQYF. The CDR3 coding sequence is TGCGCCAGCAGCTTAGGGAGCTCAGATACGCAGTATTTT.

This clone was found a few times. This chain joins TRBV29-1 and TRBJ2-7; tentatively, D is TRBD1 (6 bases). The CDR3 sequence is 13 residues long. With 3 bases removed from V and 0 bases from J, the gap between germline ends came to 9 bases. Germline lookup yields CDR1 SQVTM and CDR2 ANQGSEA. The CDR3 loop is CSVDQGHSYEQYF. CDR3 nucleotide sequence: TGCAGCGTTGATCAGGGGCACTCCTACGAGCAGTACTTC.

CDR3 coding DNA: TGTGCCAGCAGCTTAGTCCCGGGGGACACCATATATTTT. Amino acid sequence: CASSLVPGDTIYF. The chain links TRBV7-2 to TRBJ1-3; weak D call: TRBD1 (5 bases). V lost 1 base and J 8 bases, leaving 9 bases between the germline ends. CDR1 and CDR2 (germline): SGHTA, FQGNSA. The CDR3 contains 13 residues.

The V call is TRBV28, the J call TRBJ1-1, with D perhaps TRBD1 (5 bases). The CDR3 spans 17 residues. Per germline, CDR1 MDHEN and CDR2 SYDVKM. Trimming removed 7 bases at V and 0 bases at J, with 21 bases between. CDR3 residues: CASILGGAGFMNTEAFF. CDR3 bases: TGTGCCAGCATATTGGGGGGAGCGGGGTTCATGAACACTGAAGCTTTCTTT.

V and J are TRBV4-3 and TRBJ2-7; 7 bases align to TRBD1. Germline values: CDR1 LGHNA, CDR2 YSLEER. V trimming: 4 bases; J trimming: 4 bases; junction bases outside the gene matches: 7. The CDR3 loop spans 14 amino acids. The CDR3 DNA reads TGCGCCAGCAGCCGAGGACAGGAACAATACGAGCAGTACTTC. Translation: CASSRGQEQYEQYF.